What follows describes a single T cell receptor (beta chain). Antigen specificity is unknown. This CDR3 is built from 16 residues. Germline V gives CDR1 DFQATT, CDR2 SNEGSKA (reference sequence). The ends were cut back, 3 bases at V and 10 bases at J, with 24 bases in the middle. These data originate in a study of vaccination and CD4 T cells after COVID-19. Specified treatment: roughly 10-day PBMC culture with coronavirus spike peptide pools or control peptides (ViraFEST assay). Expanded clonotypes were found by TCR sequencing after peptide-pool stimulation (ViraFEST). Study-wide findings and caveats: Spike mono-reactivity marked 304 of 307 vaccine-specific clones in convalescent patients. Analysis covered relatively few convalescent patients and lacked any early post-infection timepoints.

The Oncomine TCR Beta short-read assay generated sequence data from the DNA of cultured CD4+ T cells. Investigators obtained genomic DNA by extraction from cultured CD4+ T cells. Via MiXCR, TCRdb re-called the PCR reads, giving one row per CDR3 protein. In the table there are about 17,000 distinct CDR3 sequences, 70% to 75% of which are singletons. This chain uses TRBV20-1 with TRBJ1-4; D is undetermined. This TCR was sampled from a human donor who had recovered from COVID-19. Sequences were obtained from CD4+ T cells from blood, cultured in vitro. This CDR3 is CSARKLRRTGIGKLFF. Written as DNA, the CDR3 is TGCAGTGCTAGGAAGTTAAGACGGACCGGAATTGGAAAACTGTTTTTT.